This is a list of T cell receptor beta chains from one sample in a study of T cells after yellow fever vaccination. TCRdb redid the calling of the 5' RACE reads with MiXCR, one entry per CDR3 protein. The table records under 550,000 distinct CDR3 sequences, 21% of them present only once. Specimen: PBMCs, collected approximately 22 days after the first yellow fever vaccination. All receptors derive from a young man who received the YFV17D yellow fever vaccine. CDR3s include the opening cysteine and the closing phenylalanine or tryptophan. D genes are given only for firm matches. Clone size, where shown, is once, few, many, or a class for clones that have expanded.

>TRBJ2-7|TRBD1|.|TRBV11-1
CASSADRGQTYEQYF
TGTGCCAGCAGCGCAGACAGGGGGCAGACGTACGAGCAGTACTTC
>TRBJ2-3|.|few|TRBV27
CASSFNQATDTQYF
TGTGCCAGCAGTTTCAATCAGGCCACAGATACGCAGTATTTT
>TRBJ2-1|.|few|TRBV12-3/TRBV12-4
CASSLRTGEQFF
TGTGCCAGCAGTTTGAGAACGGGTGAGCAGTTCTTC
>TRBJ1-1|.|.|TRBV6-5
CASSYGQATEAFF
TGTGCCAGCAGTTACGGTCAGGCTACTGAAGCTTTCTTT
>TRBJ1-1|.|few|TRBV7-6
CASSLSGREAFF
TGTGCCAGCAGCTTATCGGGCAGGGAAGCTTTCTTT
>TRBJ2-1|.|.|TRBV28
CASSVGGTLYNEQFF
TGTGCCAGCAGCGTGGGTGGGACTCTGTACAATGAGCAGTTCTTC
>TRBJ1-1|.|few|TRBV28
CASSYLDRTAF
TGTGCCAGCAGTTACCTGGATCGGACAGCCTTT
>TRBJ2-7|TRBD2|many|TRBV4-3
CASSQEAPGGPAEQYF
TGCGCCAGCAGCCAAGAAGCTCCGGGAGGTCCGGCCGAGCAGTACTTC
>TRBJ2-2|.|.|TRBV20-1
CSASPRVWNTGELFF
TGCAGTGCTAGCCCCAGGGTCTGGAACACCGGGGAGCTGTTTTTT
>TRBJ1-1|.|few|TRBV5-1
CASSQEAGIAEAFF
TGCGCCAGCAGCCAAGAAGCCGGTATAGCCGAAGCTTTCTTT
>TRBJ2-7|.|.|TRBV19
CASSASDRAFYEQYF
TGTGCCAGTAGCGCATCAGACAGAGCTTTCTACGAGCAGTACTTC
>TRBJ1-4|.|.|TRBV7-9
CASSPRGEGEKLFF
TGTGCCAGCAGCCCTCGCGGGGAGGGTGAAAAACTGTTTTTT
>TRBJ2-7|.|many|TRBV7-2
CASSLDGAGSYEQYF
TGTGCCAGCAGCTTAGACGGCGCGGGGTCCTACGAGCAGTACTTC
>TRBJ2-1|TRBD2|few|TRBV6-1
CASGPSGGAAEQFF
TGTGCCAGCGGACCTAGCGGGGGGGCCGCTGAGCAGTTCTTC
>TRBJ2-1|.|.|TRBV12-3/TRBV12-4
CASSLFPSGNEQFF
TGTGCCAGCAGTTTATTTCCTAGTGGGAATGAGCAGTTCTTC
>TRBJ1-1|.|.|TRBV5-4
CASSRWDTHTEAFF
TGTGCCAGCTCTCGCTGGGACACCCACACTGAAGCTTTCTTT
>TRBJ2-7|.|.|TRBV6-1
CASGRTGLAYEQYF
TGTGCCAGCGGTAGGACGGGACTCGCCTACGAGCAGTACTTC
>TRBJ1-6|.|.|TRBV6-1
CASSEGVYRVGSPLHF
TGTGCCAGCAGTGAAGGGGTTTACAGGGTCGGATCACCCCTCCACTTT
>TRBJ1-4|TRBD1|.|TRBV7-2
CASSPDRGRLNEKLFF
TGTGCCAGCAGCCCGGACAGGGGCCGACTTAATGAAAAACTGTTTTTT
>TRBJ2-2|.|.|TRBV19
CATPAGSTGELFF
TGTGCCACCCCGGCAGGGTCCACCGGGGAGCTGTTTTTT
>TRBJ2-7|.|once|TRBV9
CASSVEGGGYEQYF
TGTGCCAGCAGCGTAGAGGGGGGAGGCTACGAGCAGTACTTC
>TRBJ2-7|TRBD1|few|TRBV6-5
CASSNTDRHTDEQYF
TGTGCCAGCAGTAACACGGACAGGCACACTGACGAGCAGTACTTC
>TRBJ1-1|.|many|TRBV7-9
CASSPGQTEAFF
TGTGCCAGCAGCCCCGGACAAACTGAAGCTTTCTTT
>TRBJ2-3|.|few|TRBV24-1
CATRATGTDTQYF
TGTGCCACCAGGGCGACGGGGACAGATACGCAGTATTTT
>TRBJ1-5|TRBD1|.|TRBV7-8
CASSLRGQTQPQHF
TGTGCCAGCAGCTTAAGGGGACAGACTCAGCCCCAGCATTTT
>TRBJ2-3|TRBD1|few|TRBV9
CASSELPTGVSASTDTQYF
TGTGCCAGCAGCGAACTACCGACAGGGGTTTCCGCTAGCACAGATACGCAGTATTTT
>TRBJ2-7|TRBD1|.|TRBV12-3/TRBV12-4
CASSPWTGGRYEQYF
TGTGCCAGCAGTCCTTGGACAGGGGGCAGGTACGAGCAGTACTTC
>TRBJ1-1|.|.|TRBV19
CASTWRVSYTEAFF
TGTGCCAGTACATGGAGGGTCTCGTACACTGAAGCTTTCTTT
>TRBJ2-1|TRBD2|.|TRBV7-2
CASSPSREEEQFF
TGTGCCAGCAGCCCCTCCCGGGAGGAAGAGCAGTTCTTC
>TRBJ2-3|.|many|TRBV24-1
CATGDPRSQYF
TGTGCCACCGGGGATCCTAGGTCGCAGTATTTT
>TRBJ2-3|.|few|TRBV28
CASSLTSKHRDTQYF
TGTGCCAGCAGTTTAACGTCAAAGCACCGAGATACGCAGTATTTT
>TRBJ2-5|TRBD1|few|TRBV2
CASSAQGAGGETQYF
TGTGCCAGCAGTGCGCAGGGGGCAGGAGGGGAGACCCAGTACTTC
>TRBJ1-3|.|many|TRBV16
CASSQSRPSGNTIYF
TGTGCCAGCAGCCAATCCAGGCCCTCTGGAAACACCATATATTTT